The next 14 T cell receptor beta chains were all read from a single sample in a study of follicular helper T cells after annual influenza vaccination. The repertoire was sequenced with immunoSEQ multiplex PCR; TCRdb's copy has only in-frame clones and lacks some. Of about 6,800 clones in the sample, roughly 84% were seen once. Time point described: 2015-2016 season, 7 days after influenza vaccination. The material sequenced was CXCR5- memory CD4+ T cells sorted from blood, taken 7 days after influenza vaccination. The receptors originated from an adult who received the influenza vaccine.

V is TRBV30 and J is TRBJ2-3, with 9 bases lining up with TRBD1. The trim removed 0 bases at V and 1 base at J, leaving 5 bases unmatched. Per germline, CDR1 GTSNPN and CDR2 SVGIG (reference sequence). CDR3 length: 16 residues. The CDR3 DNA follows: TGTGCCTGGAGTGTGGACAGGGGCGGCGGCACAGATACGCAGTATTTT. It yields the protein CAWSVDRGGGTDTQYF.

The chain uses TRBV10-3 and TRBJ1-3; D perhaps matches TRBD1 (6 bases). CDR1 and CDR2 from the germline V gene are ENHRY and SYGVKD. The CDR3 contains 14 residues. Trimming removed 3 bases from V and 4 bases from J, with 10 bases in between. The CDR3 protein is CAISDRGGGNTIYF. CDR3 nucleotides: TGTGCCATCAGTGATCGGGGGGGCGGAAACACCATATATTTT.

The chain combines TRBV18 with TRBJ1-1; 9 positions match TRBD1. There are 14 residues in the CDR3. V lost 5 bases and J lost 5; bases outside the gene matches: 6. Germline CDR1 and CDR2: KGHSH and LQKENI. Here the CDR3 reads CASSATGGSTEAFF. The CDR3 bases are TGTGCCAGCTCAGCGACAGGGGGAAGTACTGAAGCTTTCTTT.

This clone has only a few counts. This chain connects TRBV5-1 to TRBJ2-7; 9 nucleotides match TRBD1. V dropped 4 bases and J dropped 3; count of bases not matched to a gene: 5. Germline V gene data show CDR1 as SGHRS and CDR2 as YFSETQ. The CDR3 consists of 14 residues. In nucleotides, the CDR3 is TGCGCCAGCAGCCCCGGGACAGGGAACTACGAGCAGTACTTC. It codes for CASSPGTGNYEQYF.

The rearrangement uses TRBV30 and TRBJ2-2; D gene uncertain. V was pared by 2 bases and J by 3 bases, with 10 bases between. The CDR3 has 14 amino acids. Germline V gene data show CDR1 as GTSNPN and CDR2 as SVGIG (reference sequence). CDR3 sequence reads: CAWSLNRYTGELFF. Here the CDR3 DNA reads TGTGCCTGGAGTCTTAACCGGTACACCGGGGAGCTGTTTTTT.

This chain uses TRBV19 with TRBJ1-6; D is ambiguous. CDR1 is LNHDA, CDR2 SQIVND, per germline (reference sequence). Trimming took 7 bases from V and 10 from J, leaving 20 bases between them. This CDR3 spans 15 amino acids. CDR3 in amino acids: CASIQRSGLGSPLHF. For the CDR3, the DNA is TGTGCCAGTATCCAGCGGTCGGGGTTGGGGTCACCCCTCCACTTT.

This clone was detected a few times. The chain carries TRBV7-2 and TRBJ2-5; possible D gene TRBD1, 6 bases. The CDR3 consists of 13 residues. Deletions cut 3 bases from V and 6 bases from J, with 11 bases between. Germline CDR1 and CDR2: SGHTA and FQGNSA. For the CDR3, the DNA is TGTGCCAGCAGCTTCTCGACAGGTCAGACCCAGTACTTC. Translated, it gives CASSFSTGQTQYF.

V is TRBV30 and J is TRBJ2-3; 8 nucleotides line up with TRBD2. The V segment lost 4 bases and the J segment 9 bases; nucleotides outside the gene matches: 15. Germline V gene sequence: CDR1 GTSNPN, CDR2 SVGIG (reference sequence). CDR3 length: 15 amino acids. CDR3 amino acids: CAWTPRELAGGTQYF. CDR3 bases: TGTGCCTGGACCCCCCGGGAGCTAGCGGGCGGAACGCAGTATTTT.

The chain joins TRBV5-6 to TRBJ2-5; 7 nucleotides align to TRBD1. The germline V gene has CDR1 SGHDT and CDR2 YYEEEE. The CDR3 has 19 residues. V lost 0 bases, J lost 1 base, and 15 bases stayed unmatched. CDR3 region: CASSLDRGVFIHLQETQYF. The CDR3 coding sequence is TGTGCCAGCAGCTTGGACAGGGGCGTATTCATCCATCTCCAAGAGACCCAGTACTTC.

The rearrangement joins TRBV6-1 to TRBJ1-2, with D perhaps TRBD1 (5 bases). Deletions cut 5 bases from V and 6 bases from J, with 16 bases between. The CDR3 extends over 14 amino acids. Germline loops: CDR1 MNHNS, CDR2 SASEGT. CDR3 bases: TGTGCCAGCAGTAATGGGGGACTTGGGAATGGCTACACCTTC. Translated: CASSNGGLGNGYTF.

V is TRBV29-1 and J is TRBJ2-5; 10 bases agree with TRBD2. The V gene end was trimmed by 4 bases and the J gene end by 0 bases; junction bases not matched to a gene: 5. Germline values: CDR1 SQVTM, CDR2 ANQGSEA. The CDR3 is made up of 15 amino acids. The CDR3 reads CSVASGSAYQETQYF. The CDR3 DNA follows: TGCAGCGTTGCTAGCGGGAGCGCGTACCAAGAGACCCAGTACTTC.

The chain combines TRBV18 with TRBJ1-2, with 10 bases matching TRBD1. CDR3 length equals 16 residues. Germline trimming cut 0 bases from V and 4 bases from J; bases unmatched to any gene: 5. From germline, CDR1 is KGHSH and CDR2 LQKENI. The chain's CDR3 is CASSPPGQGSGYGYTF. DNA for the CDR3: TGTGCCAGCTCACCACCGGGACAGGGGAGTGGCTATGGCTACACCTTC.

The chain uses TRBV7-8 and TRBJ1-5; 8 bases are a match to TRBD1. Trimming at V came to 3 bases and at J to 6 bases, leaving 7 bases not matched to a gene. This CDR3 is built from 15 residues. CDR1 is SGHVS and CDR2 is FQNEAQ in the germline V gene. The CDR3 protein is CASSLYRGITQPQHF. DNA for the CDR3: TGTGCCAGCAGCTTGTACAGGGGGATCACTCAGCCCCAGCATTTT.

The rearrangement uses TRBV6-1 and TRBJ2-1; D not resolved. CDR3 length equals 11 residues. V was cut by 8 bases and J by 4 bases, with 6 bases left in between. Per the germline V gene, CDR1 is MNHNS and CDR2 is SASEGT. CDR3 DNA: TGTGCCAGCGGATCTTACAATGAGCAGTTCTTC. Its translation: CASGSYNEQFF.